The 18 T cell receptor beta chains in this list originate from one sample, sequenced in a study of response to subunit inactivated influenza vaccine. MiXCR, run by TCRdb on the RT-PCR reads, gives a single entry per CDR3 protein. Among about 500,000 distinct CDR3 sequences listed, approximately 15% were seen once. This specimen consisted of CD4+ T cells sorted from PBMCs, obtained less than 25 months after vaccination. These receptor sequences come from a man between 50 and 70 years old who received an inactivated influenza vaccine.

This clonotype was seen a handful of times. The chain links TRBV7-9 to TRBJ1-2; D not resolved. The germline V gene has CDR1 SEHNR and CDR2 FQNEAQ (reference sequence). The CDR3 has 16 residues. V dropped 7 bases and J dropped 3 bases, with 21 bases sitting between them. The CDR3 reads CASITDGSRVDYGYTF. CDR3 coding DNA: TGTGCCAGCATCACGGACGGGAGCCGCGTAGACTATGGCTACACCTTC.

In this sample, this clonotype turned up a few times. The CDR3 sequence is CASSQVAGGWTEAFF. The CDR3 DNA reads TGTGCCAGCAGCCAAGTCGCAGGGGGCTGGACTGAAGCTTTCTTT. The chain is built from TRBV14 and TRBJ1-1; 8 nucleotides agree with TRBD1. The CDR3 is made up of 15 amino acids. The V gene's germline CDR1 is SGHDN and CDR2 FVKESK. V was clipped by 1 base and J by 5 bases; unmatched bases: 6.

V usage is TRBV5-6 and J usage is TRBJ2-5; 8 nucleotides agree with TRBD1. The V segment lost 0 bases and the J segment 2 bases; nucleotides outside the gene matches: 12. The CDR3 loop spans 18 amino acids. The germline CDR1 and CDR2 sequences are SGHDT and YYEEEE. The CDR3 DNA reads as TGTGCCAGCAGCTTGGCCCTTGGGCAGGGGGCTTGGCAAGAGACCCAGTACTTC. This encodes CASSLALGQGAWQETQYF.

In this sample, this clonotype turned up a few times. The chain couples TRBV4-3 to TRBJ2-7; D remains unclear. The CDR3 extends over 16 amino acids. Germline-derived CDR1 and CDR2 are LGHNA and YSLEER. Trimming took off 0 bases at V and 1 base at J, with 13 bases between the two ends. CDR3 residues: CASSQDSYYPSYEQYF. In DNA, the CDR3 is TGCGCCAGCAGCCAAGATAGCTACTACCCTTCCTACGAGCAGTACTTC.

This clonotype occurred a few times. The CDR3: CASSRRGVNGELFF. DNA of the CDR3: TGTGCCAGCAGCCGACGCGGCGTTAATGGGGAGCTGTTTTTT. The chain recombines TRBV4-2 with TRBJ2-2, with D hard to call. Germline V gene data show CDR1 as LGHNA and CDR2 as YNFKEQ. The CDR3 is made up of 14 amino acids. The V and J ends lost 4 bases and 8 bases respectively, with 14 bases between them.

This chain joins TRBV7-9 and TRBJ2-6, with TRBD1 identical over 10 bases. Germline CDR1 and CDR2: SEHNR and FQNEAQ (reference sequence). The CDR3 is 16 residues long. V lost 10 bases to trimming and J lost 0 bases; unmatched junction nucleotides: 6. CDR3 in DNA: TGTGCCATGCCGGGACAGGGGCACTCTGGGGCCAACGTCCTGACTTTC. Encoded protein: CAMPGQGHSGANVLTF.

The chain joins TRBV20-1 to TRBJ2-3, with D perhaps TRBD2 (5 bases). This CDR3 contains 13 residues. CDR1 is DFQATT and CDR2 is SNEGSKA in the germline V gene (reference sequence). CDR3 in DNA: TGCGGCGAACGCGGGCAGGCCACAGATACGCAGTATTTT. Protein: CGERGQATDTQYF.

This chain joins TRBV20-1 and TRBJ2-1; D is perhaps TRBD2 (6 bases). The CDR3 spans 14 residues. V was clipped by 4 bases and J by 2 bases, with 12 bases between them. Germline V gives CDR1 DFQATT, CDR2 SNEGSKA (reference sequence). For the CDR3, the DNA is TGCAGTGCTAAGGGCGGGGCAACCTACAATGAGCAGTTCTTC. It translates to CSAKGGATYNEQFF.

The genes are TRBV5-1 and TRBJ2-7, with TRBD1 matching 9 bases. Germline V gives CDR1 SGHRS, CDR2 YFSETQ. Trimming cost V 3 bases and J 2 bases; bases outside gene matches: 3. This CDR3 comprises 14 residues. The CDR3 is CASSYRDRAYEQYF. CDR3 sequence (DNA): TGCGCCAGCAGCTACCGGGACAGGGCCTACGAGCAGTACTTC.

The table lists this clonotype with many counts. This chain connects TRBV5-5 to TRBJ2-5, with TRBD1 matching 9 bases. The CDR3 covers 15 residues. Unmatched junction bases numbered 6, after V lost 4 bases and J lost 2 bases. CDR1 is SGHKS, CDR2 YYEKEE, per germline (reference sequence). The DNA of the CDR3 is TGTGCCAGCAGCATCAACAGGGGGCCACAAGAGACCCAGTACTTC. Translated, it gives CASSINRGPQETQYF.

The chain joins TRBV3-1 to TRBJ2-1, with TRBD2 matching over 10 bases. The CDR3 runs 13 residues. V trimming: 3 bases; J trimming: 7 bases; junction bases outside the gene matches: 0. Germline-derived CDR1 and CDR2 are LGHDT and YNNKEL (reference sequence). CDR3 DNA sequence: TGTGCCAGCAGCCAGGGACTAGCGAATGAGCAGTTCTTC. It yields the protein CASSQGLANEQFF.

The chain recombines TRBV5-1 with TRBJ2-7, with unresolved D. Trimming took off 0 bases at V and 2 bases at J, with 12 bases between the two ends. The CDR3 sequence is 15 residues long. Per germline, CDR1 SGHRS and CDR2 YFSETQ. The CDR3 DNA reads as TGCGCCAGCAGCTTGGAAGCGACCGTGGCCTACGAGCAGTACTTC. Its translation: CASSLEATVAYEQYF.

This clonotype was recorded at least ten times. The V and J genes are TRBV14 and TRBJ1-6; a weak D match, TRBD1 (6 bases). Deletions cut 4 bases from V and 7 bases from J, with 8 bases between. CDR3 length: 13 amino acids. The germline gives CDR1 SGHDN, CDR2 FVKESK. The CDR3 here is CASSRQANSPLHF. For the CDR3, the DNA is TGTGCCAGCAGCCGACAGGCAAATTCACCCCTCCACTTT.

V is TRBV19 and J is TRBJ2-1; 12 positions agree with TRBD2. Germline CDR1 and CDR2: LNHDA and SQIVND (reference sequence). V trimming: 5 bases; J trimming: 8 bases; junction bases outside the gene matches: 10. The CDR3 extends over 16 amino acids. CDR3 sequence (DNA): TGTGCCAGTAGTCCCCACAGACTAGCGGGAGCAGATGAGCAGTTCTTC. The encoded protein is CASSPHRLAGADEQFF.

This chain uses TRBV4-3 with TRBJ2-1; 8 bases agree with TRBD2. Per germline, CDR1 LGHNA and CDR2 YSLEER. The trim removed 1 base at V and 6 bases at J, leaving 5 bases unmatched. The CDR3 has 15 residues. CDR3 in amino acids: CASSQGLAGFNEQFF. The CDR3 coding sequence is TGCGCCAGCAGCCAAGGCCTAGCGGGTTTCAATGAGCAGTTCTTC.

This clonotype was counted a few times. This rearrangement joins TRBV4-2 to TRBJ1-4, with D possibly being TRBD1 (5 bases). This CDR3 contains 14 residues. Trimming removed 4 bases at V and 6 bases at J, with 12 bases between. From germline, CDR1 is LGHNA and CDR2 YNFKEQ. In DNA form, the CDR3 reads TGTGCCAGCAGCCTATCACCGGGGGATGAAAAACTGTTTTTT. It yields the protein CASSLSPGDEKLFF.

This clonotype turned up a few times. The chain uses TRBV25-1 and TRBJ2-1; D is ambiguous. The CDR3 consists of 12 residues. Germline assignment: CDR1 MGHDK and CDR2 SYGVNS. Trimming stripped 1 base from V and 6 bases from J, with 4 bases between. CDR3 DNA sequence: TGTGCCAGCAGTGAATGGGGCAATGAGCAGTTCTTC. Protein sequence: CASSEWGNEQFF.

The V gene is TRBV30, the J gene TRBJ2-7; TRBD1 is a possible D gene (6 bases). The CDR3 totals 13 residues. Germline lookup yields CDR1 GTSNPN and CDR2 SVGIG (reference sequence). The V end lost 3 bases, the J end lost 3 bases, and 12 bases lay between the germline ends. The CDR3 DNA reads as TGTGCCTGGAGCCTGGGACACGACTACGAGCAGTACTTC. It is translated as CAWSLGHDYEQYF.